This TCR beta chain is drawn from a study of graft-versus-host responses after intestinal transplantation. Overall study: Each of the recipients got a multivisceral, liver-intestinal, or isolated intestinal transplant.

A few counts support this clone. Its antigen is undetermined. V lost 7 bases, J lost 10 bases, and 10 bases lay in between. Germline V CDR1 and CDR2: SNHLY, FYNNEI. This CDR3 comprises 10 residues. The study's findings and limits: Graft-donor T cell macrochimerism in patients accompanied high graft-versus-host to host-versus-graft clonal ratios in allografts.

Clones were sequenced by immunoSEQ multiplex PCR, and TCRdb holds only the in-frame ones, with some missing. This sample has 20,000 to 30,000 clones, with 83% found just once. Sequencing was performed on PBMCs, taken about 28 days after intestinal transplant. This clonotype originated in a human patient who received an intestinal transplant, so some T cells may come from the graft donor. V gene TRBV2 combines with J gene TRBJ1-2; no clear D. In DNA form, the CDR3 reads TGTGCCAGCAATGCAGTACTCTACACCTTC. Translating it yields CASNAVLYTF.